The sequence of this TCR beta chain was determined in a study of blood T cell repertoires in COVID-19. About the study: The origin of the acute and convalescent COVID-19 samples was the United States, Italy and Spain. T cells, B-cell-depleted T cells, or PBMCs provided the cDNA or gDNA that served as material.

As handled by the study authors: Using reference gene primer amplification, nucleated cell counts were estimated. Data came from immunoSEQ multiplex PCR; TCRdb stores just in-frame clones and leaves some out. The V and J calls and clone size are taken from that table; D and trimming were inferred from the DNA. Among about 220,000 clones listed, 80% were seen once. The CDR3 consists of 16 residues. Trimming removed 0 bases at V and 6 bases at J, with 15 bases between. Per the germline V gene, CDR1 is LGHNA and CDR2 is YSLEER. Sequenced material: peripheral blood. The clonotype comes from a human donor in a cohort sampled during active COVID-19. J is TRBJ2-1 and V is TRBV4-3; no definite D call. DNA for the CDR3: TGCGCCAGCAGCCAAGATTACCAGTTTTTTACCAATGAGCAGTTCTTC. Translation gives CASSQDYQFFTNEQFF.